The 25 T cell receptor beta chains presented below share a single source sample, sequenced in a study of cytomegalovirus exposure and HLA in healthy donors. The PCR made use of 60 Vbeta and 13 Jbeta primers. Generated by immunoSEQ multiplex PCR, the TCRdb table keeps only in-frame clones and is missing some. The sample has under 200,000 clones; around 80% are singletons. Sequencing input: PBMCs. These receptor sequences come from a young man in good health and CMV-seronegative.

The genes are TRBV6-5 and TRBJ2-3; possibly TRBD2 for D (6 bases). This CDR3 contains 13 residues. The V gene lost 6 bases and the J gene lost 4 bases, with 11 bases spanning the gap. The germline V gene has CDR1 MNHEY and CDR2 SVGAGI. The CDR3 nucleotides are TGTGCCAGCAGCCGACTAGTCGCAGATACGCAGTATTTT. Protein sequence: CASSRLVADTQYF.

This clone was seen just once. V and J are TRBV5-6 and TRBJ1-6; D ambiguous. Trimming shortened V by 2 bases and J by 4 bases, and 16 bases separated the two germline ends. Germline CDR1 SGHDT, CDR2 YYEEEE. The CDR3 consists of 17 residues. The CDR3 here is CASSFGSGGLYNSPLHF. CDR3 bases: TGTGCCAGCAGCTTTGGTTCTGGCGGACTTTATAATTCACCCCTCCACTTT.

This chain connects TRBV29-1 to TRBJ1-2; no definite D call. CDR3 size: 13 residues. Between the trimmed V and J ends, which lost 3 bases and 3 bases, there was a span of 11 bases. Germline V gene lookup returns CDR1 SQVTM and CDR2 ANQGSEA. The CDR3 DNA reads TGCAGCGTTGAGATGGATAGCTACTATGGCTACACCTTC. It yields the protein CSVEMDSYYGYTF.

The table lists this clone with a count of one. The rearrangement uses TRBV5-1 and TRBJ2-5, with 10 positions matching TRBD1. Germline CDR1 and CDR2: SGHRS and YFSETQ. This CDR3 is built from 19 residues. Unmatched junction bases numbered 18, after V lost 2 bases and J lost 5 bases. CDR3 nucleotides: TGCGCCAGCAGCTTAAGACCCGGGACAGGGGCCTCCAGGGGGGAGACCCAGTACTTC. It translates to CASSLRPGTGASRGETQYF.

This clone appeared a few times. The CDR3 reads CASSRGTSGTGEQFF. CDR3 in DNA: TGTGCCAGCAGCAGAGGGACTAGCGGGACCGGTGAGCAGTTCTTC. This chain connects TRBV28 to TRBJ2-1, with TRBD2 identical over 13 bases. Germline V gives CDR1 MDHEN, CDR2 SYDVKM. Trimming took 6 bases from V and 9 from J; bases not matched to a gene: 8. The CDR3 length is 15 residues.

The chain links TRBV7-9 to TRBJ1-1; a possible D gene is TRBD1 (5 bases). V lost 5 bases and J lost 2, with 12 bases in between. The CDR3 runs 14 residues. Germline loops: CDR1 SEHNR, CDR2 FQNEAQ (reference sequence). The CDR3 DNA sequence: TGTGCCAGCAGCCCTCGACAGACCAACACTGAAGCTTTCTTT. This gives the protein CASSPRQTNTEAFF.

The V gene is TRBV9, the J gene TRBJ1-2, with D perhaps matching TRBD1 (6 bases). V was clipped by 0 bases and J by 3 bases, with 9 bases between them. CDR3 length: 14 amino acids. Germline CDR1 reads SGDLS; CDR2 reads YYNGEE. The CDR3 coding sequence is TGTGCCAGCAGCGTAGAACCAGGGGACTATGGCTACACCTTC. It specifies CASSVEPGDYGYTF. The whole variable domain, remainder taken from reference TRBV9 and TRBJ1-2, is DSGVTQTPKHLITATGQRVTLRCSPRSGDLSVYWYQQSLDQGLQFLIQYYNGEERAKGNILERFSAQQFPDLHSELNLSSLELGDSALYFCASSVEPGDYGYTFGSGTRLTVV.

The V call is TRBV5-1, the J call TRBJ2-1; maybe TRBD2 (7 bases). The CDR3 has 15 residues. The germline V and J ends were trimmed by 0 bases and 9 bases, with 16 bases remaining between them. Germline V lookup: CDR1 SGHRS, CDR2 YFSETQ. CDR3: CASSLDEGRGVEQFF. The CDR3 DNA reads TGCGCCAGCAGCTTGGACGAGGGGAGGGGGGTTGAGCAGTTCTTC.

The rearrangement joins TRBV5-1 to TRBJ2-7; TRBD2 agrees at 7 bases. CDR3 length equals 16 residues. J gave up 6 bases and V 0 bases, and 12 bases lay outside the gene matches. Germline V gives CDR1 SGHRS, CDR2 YFSETQ. The DNA for the CDR3 is TGCGCCAGCAGCTTGGGCCTAGCGGCCCGAGGGTCCGAGCAGTACTTC. It specifies CASSLGLAARGSEQYF.

V is TRBV28 and J is TRBJ1-1; D gene uncertain. From germline, CDR1 is MDHEN and CDR2 SYDVKM. V shed 9 bases and J shed 1 base, with 6 bases lying between them. The CDR3 covers 11 residues. CDR3 sequence reads: CASRENTEAFF. DNA of the CDR3: TGTGCCAGTCGGGAGAACACTGAAGCTTTCTTT.

The chain is built from TRBV29-1 and TRBJ2-1; 8 bases map to TRBD2. The germline CDR1 and CDR2 sequences are SQVTM and ANQGSEA. This CDR3 is 12 amino acids long. The trim removed 7 bases at V and 9 bases at J, leaving 8 bases unmatched. This CDR3 reads CSAPGGAVEQFF. Written as DNA, the CDR3 is TGCAGCGCCCCGGGGGGGGCAGTTGAGCAGTTCTTC.

The chain is built from TRBV4-1 and TRBJ2-7, with D possibly matching TRBD1 (5 bases). Deletions cut 0 bases from V and 2 bases from J, with 14 bases between. Germline V gives CDR1 MGHRA, CDR2 YSYEKL. This CDR3 contains 16 residues. CDR3 protein: CASSQEMMGQAYEQYF. The CDR3 DNA follows: TGCGCCAGCAGCCAAGAAATGATGGGGCAGGCCTACGAGCAGTACTTC.

The chain employs TRBV28 and TRBJ1-1; 8 bases fit TRBD1. Germline values: CDR1 MDHEN, CDR2 SYDVKM. The CDR3 spans 14 residues. J was trimmed by 11 bases and V by 1 base; bases with no gene match: 9. Here the CDR3 reads CASSLSETGARAFF. The CDR3 nucleotides read TGTGCCAGCAGTTTATCGGAGACAGGGGCTCGGGCTTTCTTT.

The chain is built from TRBV29-1 and TRBJ1-3, with TRBD1 as a possible D gene (5 bases). Germline CDR1 is SQVTM and CDR2 is ANQGSEA. CDR3 length equals 14 residues. V lost 5 bases, J lost 4 bases, and 15 bases lay in between. CDR3 nucleotide sequence: TGCAGCGTTTCTCAGGGTCTGCTCGGAAACACCATATATTTT. It specifies CSVSQGLLGNTIYF. Together with reference TRBV29-1 and TRBJ1-3, the CDR3 gives the full variable domain: SAVISQKPSRDICQRGTSLTIQCQVDSQVTMMFWYRQQPGQSLTLIATANQGSEATYESGFVIDKFPISRPNLTFSTLTVSNMSPEDSSIYLCSVSQGLLGNTIYFGEGSWLTVV.

V usage is TRBV29-1 and J usage is TRBJ2-5, with 7 bases that match TRBD2. Germline V gene lookup returns CDR1 SQVTM and CDR2 ANQGSEA. The CDR3 consists of 15 residues. Germline trimming cut 2 bases from V and 5 bases from J; bases unmatched to any gene: 11. The CDR3 bases are TGCAGCGTTGAAATTGGGGGAGGGCCAATGGAGACCCAGTACTTC. Its translation is CSVEIGGGPMETQYF.

This chain connects TRBV5-1 to TRBJ2-3, with D possibly being TRBD2 (7 bases). The germline gives CDR1 SGHRS, CDR2 YFSETQ. The CDR3 is made up of 18 amino acids. Trimming cost V 1 base and J 1 base, with 19 bases left between them. The CDR3 reads CASSLRRGGGAGTDTQYF. CDR3 nucleotide sequence: TGCGCCAGCAGCTTGAGGAGGGGTGGGGGGGCCGGCACAGATACGCAGTATTTT.

The CDR3 here is CASSVVVASLGTAGEQYF. The CDR3 nucleotides read TGTGCCAGCAGCGTAGTAGTTGCCTCTTTGGGGACGGCGGGAGAGCAGTACTTC. The gene calls are TRBV7-6 and TRBJ2-7, with a weak D call TRBD2 (6 bases). V lost 5 bases to trimming and J lost 7 bases, with 30 bases between them. This CDR3 spans 18 amino acids. The V gene's germline CDR1 is SGHVS and CDR2 FNYEAQ.

CDR3 residues: CASSSVGRKGGTEAFF. The CDR3, as DNA: TGTGCCAGCAGTTCAGTGGGGCGGAAAGGGGGCACTGAAGCTTTCTTT. This sequence joins TRBV6-5 and TRBJ1-1; D is possibly TRBD1 (6 bases). Trimming left V 4 bases short and J 4 bases short, with 19 bases between. CDR1 is MNHEY, CDR2 SVGAGI, per germline. This CDR3 is built from 16 residues.

The gene calls are TRBV28 and TRBJ1-2, with 8 positions matching TRBD1. V lost 6 bases to trimming and J lost 4 bases; unmatched junction nucleotides: 7. There are 14 residues in the CDR3. The germline V gene has CDR1 MDHEN and CDR2 SYDVKM. Here the CDR3 DNA reads TGTGCCAGCAGAGAGGGACAGGCGGGCTATGGCTACACCTTC. Translation: CASREGQAGYGYTF.

This chain connects TRBV5-1 to TRBJ1-1, with 8 bases matching TRBD1. Germline CDR1 reads SGHRS; CDR2 reads YFSETQ. The length of the CDR3 is 15 residues. Unmatched junction bases numbered 6, after V lost 4 bases and J lost 1 base. The CDR3 loop reads CASSVTGAGNTEAFF. The CDR3 nucleotides are TGCGCCAGCAGCGTGACAGGGGCCGGGAACACTGAAGCTTTCTTT.

This clone showed up just a few times. The chain links TRBV11-3 to TRBJ2-3; D perhaps matches TRBD2 (6 bases). V was pared by 5 bases and J by 0 bases, with 9 bases between. This CDR3 is built from 14 residues. The germline V gene encodes CDR1 SGHNT and CDR2 YENEEA. CDR3 nucleotide sequence: TGTGCCAGCAGCCTTCGGGGGAGCACAGATACGCAGTATTTT. Encoded protein: CASSLRGSTDTQYF.

The chain links TRBV5-7 to TRBJ2-1; D possibly corresponds to TRBD2 (5 bases). TRBV5-7 is sorted into the ORF group, with uncertain function. V lost 4 bases and J lost 0, with 11 bases in between. The CDR3 has 15 residues. The CDR3 sequence: CASSPTGFSYNEQFF. CDR3 bases: TGTGCCAGCAGCCCGACGGGGTTCTCCTACAATGAGCAGTTCTTC.

The chain uses TRBV6-1 and TRBJ1-1, with 7 bases fitting TRBD1. This CDR3 comprises 13 residues. CDR1 is MNHNS and CDR2 is SASEGT in the germline V gene. The ends lost 1 base at V and 9 bases at J; junction bases unmatched: 5. The CDR3 loop is CASSEVGQTQAFF. In DNA form, the CDR3 reads TGTGCCAGCAGTGAAGTGGGACAGACTCAAGCTTTCTTT.

The DNA for the CDR3 is TGTGCCAGCAGCCCCGACAGGGAGGTCAATCAGCCCCAGCATTTT. It encodes CASSPDREVNQPQHF. The chain recombines TRBV28 with TRBJ1-5; TRBD1 aligns across 7 bases. CDR3 size: 15 residues. V lost 6 bases and J lost 3; bases outside the gene matches: 8. Looked up from germline, CDR1 is MDHEN and CDR2 is SYDVKM.

The V call is TRBV7-9, the J call TRBJ2-7; TRBD1 might be the D (5 bases). V was trimmed by 1 base and J by 5 bases, leaving 9 bases between them. The V gene's germline CDR1 is SEHNR and CDR2 FQNEAQ (reference sequence). The CDR3 is 13 amino acids. CDR3: CASSLGQRNEQYF. CDR3 nucleotide sequence: TGTGCCAGCAGCTTAGGACAGAGGAACGAGCAGTACTTC.